The 8 T cell receptor beta chains below come from one sample, sequenced in a study of cytomegalovirus exposure and HLA in healthy donors. The PCR made use of 60 Vbeta and 13 Jbeta primers. The data were produced by immunoSEQ multiplex PCR, yet TCRdb's version contains in-frame clones alone and is incomplete. This table holds 95,000 to 150,000 clones, about 76% found once. The specimen sequenced was PBMCs. Receptors were obtained from an older woman in good health and CMV-seropositive.

This clone is a singleton in its sample. V and J are TRBV19 and TRBJ1-5; weak D call: TRBD1 (6 bases). CDR1 is LNHDA, CDR2 SQIVND, per germline (reference sequence). This CDR3 is 14 amino acids long. Deletions cut 7 bases from V and 0 bases from J, with 10 bases between. The DNA of the CDR3 is TGTGCCAGTACCGACAGGAATAGCAATCAGCCCCAGCATTTT. Its protein is CASTDRNSNQPQHF. Complete variable domain (other parts from reference TRBV19 and TRBJ1-5): DGGITQSPKYLFRKEGQNVTLSCEQNLNHDAMYWYRQDPGQGLRLIYYSQIVNDFQKGDIAEGYSVSREKKESFPLTVTSAQKNPTAFYLCASTDRNSNQPQHFGDGTRLSIL.

This clone was detected only once. This chain connects TRBV14 to TRBJ1-3; D is possibly TRBD1 (5 bases). There are 14 residues in the CDR3. Germline values: CDR1 SGHDN, CDR2 FVKESK. The V end lost 8 bases, the J end lost 0 bases, and 11 bases lay between the germline ends. The CDR3 here is CASLGHISGNTIYF. CDR3 nucleotide sequence: TGTGCCAGCCTAGGACACATCTCTGGAAACACCATATATTTT.

This clone was seen more than once but under ten times. The V gene is TRBV10-3, the J gene TRBJ1-1, with 9 bases aligning to TRBD1. Germline V gives CDR1 ENHRY, CDR2 SYGVKD. V was clipped by 4 bases and J by 6 bases; unmatched bases: 6. The length of the CDR3 is 14 residues. The chain's CDR3 is CAISVGDRDPEAFF. The CDR3 DNA reads TGTGCCATCAGTGTCGGGGACAGGGATCCTGAAGCTTTCTTT.

The chain joins TRBV7-8 to TRBJ2-2; D call uncertain. This CDR3 has 19 amino acids. V gave up 6 bases and J gave up 5 bases, with 28 bases separating them. Germline loops: CDR1 SGHVS, CDR2 FQNEAQ. The CDR3 DNA reads as TGTGCCAGCAGAGTGCCTCCTATCGCTGTTGGGCTCAGGACCGGGGAGCTGTTTTTT. Its translation is CASRVPPIAVGLRTGELFF. Drawing the rest from reference TRBV7-8 and TRBJ2-2, the complete variable domain is GAGVSQSPRYKVAKRGQDVALRCDPISGHVSLFWYQQALGQGPEFLTYFQNEAQLDKSGLPSDRFFAERPEGSVSTLKIQRTQQEDSAVYLCASRVPPIAVGLRTGELFFGEGSRLTVL.

The V call is TRBV28, the J call TRBJ1-2, with TRBD1 matching 9 bases. The germline gives CDR1 MDHEN, CDR2 SYDVKM. The trim removed 7 bases at V and 2 bases at J, leaving 5 bases unmatched. The CDR3 spans 14 residues. In DNA form, the CDR3 reads TGTGCCAGCATCTCGGGACAGGGAAACTATGGCTACACCTTC. Residues: CASISGQGNYGYTF.

For this clone: This specimen includes other DNA sequences encoding the same CDR3. The CDR3 nucleotides read TGTGCCAGCAGCGGGCCGGGACAGGTTAATTCACCCCTCCACTTT. This gives the protein CASSGPGQVNSPLHF. The chain links TRBV9 to TRBJ1-6; 8 nucleotides line up with TRBD1. This CDR3 contains 15 residues. The germline gives CDR1 SGDLS, CDR2 YYNGEE. Unmatched junction bases numbered 5, after V lost 3 bases and J lost 6 bases.

The gene calls are TRBV7-2 and TRBJ1-1; D may be TRBD1 (6 bases). CDR1 is SGHTA, CDR2 FQGNSA, per germline. This CDR3 spans 16 amino acids. V lost 8 bases, J lost 1 base, and 20 bases lay in between. The CDR3 protein is CASAGHPQGRNTEAFF. CDR3 nucleotides: TGTGCCAGCGCCGGTCACCCCCAGGGGCGGAACACTGAAGCTTTCTTT.

This clone showed up just a few times. The chain combines TRBV5-1 with TRBJ2-7; 10 bases are shared with TRBD1. Germline CDR1 SGHRS, CDR2 YFSETQ. With V trimmed by 0 bases and J by 0 bases, 6 bases remained unmatched. The CDR3 runs 17 residues. This chain's CDR3 is CASSLAWGQGYSYEQYF. DNA for the CDR3: TGCGCCAGCAGCTTGGCCTGGGGACAGGGGTACTCCTACGAGCAGTACTTC.